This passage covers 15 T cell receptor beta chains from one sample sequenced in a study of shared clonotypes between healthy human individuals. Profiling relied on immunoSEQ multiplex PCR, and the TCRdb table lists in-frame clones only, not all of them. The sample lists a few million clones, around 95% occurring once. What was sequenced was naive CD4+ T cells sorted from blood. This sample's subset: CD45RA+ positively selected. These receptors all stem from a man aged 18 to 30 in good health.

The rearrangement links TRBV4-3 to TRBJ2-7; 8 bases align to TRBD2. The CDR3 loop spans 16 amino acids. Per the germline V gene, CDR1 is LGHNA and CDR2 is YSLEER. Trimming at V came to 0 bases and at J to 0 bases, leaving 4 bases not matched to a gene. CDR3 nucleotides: TGCGCCAGCAGCCAAGAGGATAGCGGGGCCTCCTACGAGCAGTACTTC. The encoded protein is CASSQEDSGASYEQYF.

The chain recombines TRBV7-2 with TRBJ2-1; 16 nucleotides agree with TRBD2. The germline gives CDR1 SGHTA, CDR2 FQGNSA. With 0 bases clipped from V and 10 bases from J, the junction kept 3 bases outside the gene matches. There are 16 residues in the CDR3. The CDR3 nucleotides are TGTGCCAGCAGCTTAGCGGGACTAGCGGGGGGGCCGGAGCAGTTCTTC. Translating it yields CASSLAGLAGGPEQFF. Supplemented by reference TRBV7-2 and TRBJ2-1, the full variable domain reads GAGVSQSPSNKVTEKGKDVELRCDPISGHTALYWYRQSLGQGLEFLIYFQGNSAPDKSGLPSDRFSAERTGGSVSTLTIQRTQQEDSAVYLCASSLAGLAGGPEQFFGPGTRLTVL.

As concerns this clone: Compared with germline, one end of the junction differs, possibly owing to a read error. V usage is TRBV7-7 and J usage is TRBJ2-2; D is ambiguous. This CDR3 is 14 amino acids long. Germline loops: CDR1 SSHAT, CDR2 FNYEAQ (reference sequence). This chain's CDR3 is CASSLIARTGELFF. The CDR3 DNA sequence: TGTGCTAGCAGCTTAATCGCCCGCACCGGGGAGCTGTTTTTT.

CDR3 nucleotides: TGCGCCAGCAGCCGAGAAGCGGGGCCGCCCTACGAGCAGTACTTC. Translation gives CASSREAGPPYEQYF. This sequence joins TRBV5-1 and TRBJ2-7, with TRBD2 matching over 7 bases. Trimming cost V 4 bases and J 2 bases; bases outside gene matches: 9. The length of the CDR3 is 15 residues. Germline CDR1 reads SGHRS; CDR2 reads YFSETQ.

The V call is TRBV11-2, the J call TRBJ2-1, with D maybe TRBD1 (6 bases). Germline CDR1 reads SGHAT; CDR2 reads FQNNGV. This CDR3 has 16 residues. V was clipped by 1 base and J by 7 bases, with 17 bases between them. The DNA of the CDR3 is TGTGCCAGCAGCTTAGGGTCGGGGAGACAGGTTAATGAGCAGTTCTTC. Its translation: CASSLGSGRQVNEQFF.

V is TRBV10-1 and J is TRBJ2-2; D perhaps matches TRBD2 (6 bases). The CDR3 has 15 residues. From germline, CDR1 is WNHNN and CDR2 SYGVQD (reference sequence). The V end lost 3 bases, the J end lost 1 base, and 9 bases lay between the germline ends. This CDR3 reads CASSEGGKNTGELFF. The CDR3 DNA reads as TGCGCCAGCAGTGAAGGCGGGAAGAACACCGGGGAGCTGTTTTTT.

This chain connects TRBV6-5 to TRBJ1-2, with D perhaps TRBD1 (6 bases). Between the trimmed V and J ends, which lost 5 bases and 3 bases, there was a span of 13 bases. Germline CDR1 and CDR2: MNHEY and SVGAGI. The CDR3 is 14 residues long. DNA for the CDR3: TGTGCCAGCAGTCCGGGGGGGGCTGACTATGGCTACACCTTC. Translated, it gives CASSPGGADYGYTF.

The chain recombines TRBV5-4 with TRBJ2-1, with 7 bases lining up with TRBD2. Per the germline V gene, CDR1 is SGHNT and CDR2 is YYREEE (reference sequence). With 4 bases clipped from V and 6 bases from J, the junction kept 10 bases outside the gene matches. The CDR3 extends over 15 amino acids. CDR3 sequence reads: CASSITSDPTNEQFF. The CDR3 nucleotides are TGTGCCAGCAGCATTACTAGCGACCCAACCAATGAGCAGTTCTTC.

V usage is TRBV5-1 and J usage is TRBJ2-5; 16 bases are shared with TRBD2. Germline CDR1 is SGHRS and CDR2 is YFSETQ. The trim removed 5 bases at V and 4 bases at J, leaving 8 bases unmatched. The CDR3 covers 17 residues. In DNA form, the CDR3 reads TGCGCCAGCAGGCGTGGGACTAGCGGGGGGGCGCGAGAGACCCAGTACTTC. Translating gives CASRRGTSGGARETQYF.

CDR3 residues: CASSSRAGGIAYNSPLHF. CDR3 in DNA: TGTGCCAGCAGCTCCCGTGCAGGGGGTATCGCCTATAATTCACCCCTCCACTTT. V gene TRBV7-2 combines with J gene TRBJ1-6, with 7 bases aligning to TRBD1. Germline CDR1 and CDR2: SGHTA and FQGNSA. Unmatched junction bases numbered 11, after V lost 4 bases and J lost 2 bases. CDR3 length: 18 amino acids.

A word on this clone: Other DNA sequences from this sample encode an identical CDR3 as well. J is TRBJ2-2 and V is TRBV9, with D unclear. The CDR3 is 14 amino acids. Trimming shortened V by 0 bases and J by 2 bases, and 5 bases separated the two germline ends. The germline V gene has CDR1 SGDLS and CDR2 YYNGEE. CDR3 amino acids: CASSVDLNTGELFF. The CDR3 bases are TGTGCCAGCAGCGTAGACCTCAACACCGGGGAGCTGTTTTTT.

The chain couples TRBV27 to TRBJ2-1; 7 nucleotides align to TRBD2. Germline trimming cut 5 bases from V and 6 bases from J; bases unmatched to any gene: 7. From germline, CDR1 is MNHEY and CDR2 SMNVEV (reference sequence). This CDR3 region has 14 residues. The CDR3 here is CASSRLAPPNEQFF. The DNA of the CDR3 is TGTGCCAGCAGTCGACTAGCTCCCCCCAATGAGCAGTTCTTC.

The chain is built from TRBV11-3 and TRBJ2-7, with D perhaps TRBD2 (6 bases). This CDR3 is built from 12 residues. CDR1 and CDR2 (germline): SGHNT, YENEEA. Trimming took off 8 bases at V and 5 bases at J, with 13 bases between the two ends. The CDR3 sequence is CASGGREDEQYF. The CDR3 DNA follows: TGTGCCAGCGGGGGAAGGGAGGACGAGCAGTACTTC.

For the CDR3, the DNA is TGTGCCAGCAGCTGGACAGGGTACGAGCAGTACTTC. It is translated as CASSWTGYEQYF. The chain has TRBV6-5 and TRBJ2-7; 8 bases agree with TRBD1. The germline V gene has CDR1 MNHEY and CDR2 SVGAGI. With 6 bases clipped from V and 4 bases from J, the junction kept 2 bases outside the gene matches. The CDR3 has 12 residues.

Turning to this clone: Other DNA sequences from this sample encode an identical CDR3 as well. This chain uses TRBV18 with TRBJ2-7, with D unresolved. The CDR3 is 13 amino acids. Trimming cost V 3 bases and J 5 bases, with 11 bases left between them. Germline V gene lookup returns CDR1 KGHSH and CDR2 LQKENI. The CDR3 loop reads CASSPGQVHEQYF. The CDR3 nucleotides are TGTGCCAGCTCACCGGGTCAAGTCCACGAGCAGTACTTC.